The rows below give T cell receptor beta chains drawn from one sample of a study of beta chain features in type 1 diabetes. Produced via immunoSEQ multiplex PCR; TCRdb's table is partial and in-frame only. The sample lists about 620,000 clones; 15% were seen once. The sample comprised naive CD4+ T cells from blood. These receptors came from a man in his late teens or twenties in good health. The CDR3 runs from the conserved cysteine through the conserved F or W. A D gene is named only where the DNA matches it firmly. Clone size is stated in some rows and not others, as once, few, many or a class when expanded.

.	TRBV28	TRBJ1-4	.	CASGGANEKLFF	TGTGCCAGCGGGGGGGCAAATGAAAAACTGTTTTTT
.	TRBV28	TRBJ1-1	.	CASSFRDGEAFF	TGTGCCAGCAGTTTCAGGGACGGTGAAGCTTTCTTT
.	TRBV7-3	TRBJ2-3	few	CASSPGGSVTVTDTQYF	TGTGCCAGCAGCCCAGGGGGGTCTGTCACAGTCACAGATACGCAGTATTTT
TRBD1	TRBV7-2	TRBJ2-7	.	CASSLEGARYEQYF	TGTGCCAGCAGCTTAGAGGGGGCGCGGTACGAGCAGTACTTC
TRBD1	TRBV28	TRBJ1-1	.	CASSPARQGNTEAFF	TGTGCCAGCAGCCCAGCCCGACAGGGGAACACTGAAGCTTTCTTT
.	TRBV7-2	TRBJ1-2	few	CASSLGAWNGYTF	TGTGCCAGCAGCTTAGGGGCTTGGAATGGCTACACCTTC
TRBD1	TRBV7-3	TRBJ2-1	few	CASSPEDRTSYNEQFF	TGTGCCAGCAGCCCAGAGGACAGGACCTCCTACAATGAGCAGTTCTTC
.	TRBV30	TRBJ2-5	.	CAWRGGQGRQETQYF	TGTGCCTGGAGGGGGGGTCAGGGTCGCCAAGAGACCCAGTACTTC
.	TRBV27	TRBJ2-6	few	CASSLTAKSSGANVLTF	TGTGCCAGCAGTCTGACAGCTAAAAGCTCTGGGGCCAACGTCCTGACTTTC
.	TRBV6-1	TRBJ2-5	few	CASRGYQETQYF	TGTGCCAGCAGGGGGTACCAAGAGACCCAGTACTTC
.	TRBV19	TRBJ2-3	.	CASSSLSTDTQYF	TGTGCCAGTAGCTCATTAAGCACAGATACGCAGTATTTT
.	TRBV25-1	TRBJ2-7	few	CASSKIGLGRSYEQYF	TGTGCCAGCAGTAAAATTGGTCTGGGGCGCTCCTACGAGCAGTACTTC
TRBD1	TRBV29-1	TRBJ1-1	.	CSVTSGGGSTEAFF	TGCAGCGTTACTTCAGGGGGAGGAAGCACTGAAGCTTTCTTT
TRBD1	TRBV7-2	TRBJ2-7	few	CASSLTFGQGSNEQYF	TGTGCCAGCAGCTTAACATTCGGACAGGGGTCCAACGAGCAGTACTTC
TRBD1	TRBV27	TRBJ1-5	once	CASSFGTGGPSNQPQHF	TGTGCCAGCAGTTTCGGGACAGGGGGCCCGAGCAATCAGCCCCAGCATTTT
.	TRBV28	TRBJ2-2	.	CASRFTGELFF	TGTGCCAGCCGTTTCACCGGGGAGCTGTTTTTT
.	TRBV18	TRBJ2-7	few	CASSRTTGWYEQYF	TGTGCCAGCTCCCGGACTACAGGGTGGTACGAGCAGTACTTC